These 31 T cell receptor beta chains were all obtained from the same sample, sequenced in a study of T cells in localized non-small cell lung cancer. Assay used: immunoSEQ multiplex PCR; TCRdb lists only in-frame clones, some missing. Of 2,300 or so clones in the sample, roughly two fifths are singletons; the top ten hold 12%. This specimen consisted of lung tumor tissue, obtained before any cancer treatment. Receptors were obtained from a male donor at least 60 years old with stage I squamous cell lung carcinoma.

The chain combines TRBV11-3 with TRBJ2-1; 7 bases are a match to TRBD2. CDR1 SGHNT and CDR2 YENEEA come from the germline V gene. With 1 base clipped from V and 0 bases from J, the junction kept 0 bases outside the gene matches. The CDR3 length is 15 residues. CDR3 region: CASSLGGGSYNEQFF. CDR3 bases: TGTGCCAGCAGCTTAGGGGGGGGCTCCTACAATGAGCAGTTCTTC.

This clone was detected only a few times. V gene TRBV9 combines with J gene TRBJ1-3, with D tentatively TRBD1 (6 bases). V lost 4 bases, J lost 0 bases, and 26 bases lay in between. This CDR3 spans 20 amino acids. Per the germline V gene, CDR1 is SGDLS and CDR2 is YYNGEE. CDR3 in amino acids: CASSPLSGTPSAVSGNTIYF. The CDR3 DNA reads as TGTGCCAGCAGCCCTCTTTCCGGGACACCCTCCGCCGTCTCTGGAAACACCATATATTTT.

This clone is medium-sized in the sample. The chain links TRBV11-3 to TRBJ1-6, with TRBD1 identical over 7 bases. Trimming at V came to 2 bases and at J to 9 bases, leaving 13 bases not matched to a gene. The CDR3 totals 17 residues. CDR1 SGHNT and CDR2 YENEEA come from the germline V gene. CDR3 sequence reads: CASSLREKTGSSSPLHF. The DNA of the CDR3 is TGTGCCAGCAGCTTACGGGAGAAGACAGGGAGTAGTTCACCCCTCCACTTT.

This clone appeared a few times. This chain connects TRBV2 to TRBJ1-5; TRBD1 agrees at 7 bases. The CDR3 covers 15 residues. Germline V gene sequence: CDR1 SNHLY, CDR2 FYNNEI. With V trimmed by 1 base and J by 4 bases, 4 bases remained unmatched. The CDR3 reads CASSEGDRLNQPQHF. In nucleotides, the CDR3 is TGTGCCAGCAGTGAAGGGGACAGACTTAATCAGCCCCAGCATTTT.

This clone is classed as medium-sized. This chain joins TRBV5-3 and TRBJ1-1; D is uncertain. TRBV5-3 has ORF status, its function being uncertain. Trimming stripped 1 base from V and 3 bases from J, with 10 bases between. The CDR3 runs 14 residues. The CDR3 DNA sequence: TGTGCCAGAAGCTTGCGGAGAAAGCACACTGAAGCTTTCTTT. Translating it yields CARSLRRKHTEAFF.

This clone turned up a few times. J is TRBJ1-2 and V is TRBV6-1, with a tentative D call TRBD1 (6 bases). Looked up from germline, CDR1 is MNHNS and CDR2 is SASEGT. The germline V and J ends were trimmed by 1 base and 7 bases, with 10 bases remaining between them. The CDR3 length is 13 residues. The DNA of the CDR3 is TGTGCCAGCAGTGAAGGGGGGGCGGTTGGCTACACCTTC. The encoded protein is CASSEGGAVGYTF.

V gene TRBV5-1 combines with J gene TRBJ2-2; D ambiguous. The CDR3 is made up of 15 amino acids. Trimming took 5 bases from V and 0 from J, leaving 11 bases between them. Germline V gives CDR1 SGHRS, CDR2 YFSETQ. CDR3 loop: CASRSEVTNTGELFF. The CDR3 DNA follows: TGCGCCAGCAGGTCCGAGGTCACGAACACCGGGGAGCTGTTTTTT. Full variable domain (remainder filled in from reference TRBV5-1 and TRBJ2-2): KAGVTQTPRYLIKTRGQQVTLSCSPISGHRSVSWYQQTPGQGLQFLFEYFSETQRNKGNFPGRFSGRQFSNSRSEMNVSTLELGDSALYLCASRSEVTNTGELFFGEGSRLTVL.

In this sample, this clone turned up a few times. CDR3 coding DNA: TGTGCCAGCAGCCCGGGGACTAGCGGATTAAGGAACACCGGGGAGCTGTTTTTT. Its protein is CASSPGTSGLRNTGELFF. The chain links TRBV11-3 to TRBJ2-2; TRBD2 aligns across 11 bases. Germline CDR1 SGHNT, CDR2 YENEEA. The J segment lost 1 base and the V segment lost 5 bases, leaving 9 bases of the junction unmatched. There are 18 residues in the CDR3.

V gene TRBV6-8 combines with J gene TRBJ2-2; possible D gene TRBD2, 5 bases. Per germline, CDR1 MNHGY and CDR2 SAAAGT. The ends were cut back, 5 bases at V and 8 bases at J, with 12 bases in the middle. The CDR3 covers 13 residues. The CDR3 here is CASSGAVGGELFF. The CDR3 DNA sequence: TGTGCCAGCAGTGGAGCGGTTGGGGGGGAGCTGTTTTTT.

The rearrangement joins TRBV29-1 to TRBJ1-2; possibly TRBD1 for D (6 bases). The CDR3 length is 12 residues. V lost 6 bases to trimming and J lost 5 bases, with 13 bases between them. The germline V gene has CDR1 SQVTM and CDR2 ANQGSEA. The CDR3 spells CSVMTGPYGYTF. DNA for the CDR3: TGCAGCGTGATGACAGGCCCTTATGGCTACACCTTC.

The gene calls are TRBV7-4 and TRBJ1-2, with D maybe TRBD1 (5 bases). The germline V gene has CDR1 SGHVT and CDR2 SQSDAQ. The V gene lost 1 base and the J gene lost 12 bases, with 15 bases spanning the gap. CDR3 length: 13 amino acids. CDR3 nucleotide sequence: TGTGCCAGCAGCTTAGGGGGCCGCGCCAGGAACACCTTC. This sequence encodes CASSLGGRARNTF.

This clone was detected only a few times. One end of the junction fails to match germline, which may point to a read error. The V gene is TRBV10-3, the J gene TRBJ2-2, with D tentatively TRBD1 (5 bases). Looked up from germline, CDR1 is ENHRY and CDR2 is SYGVKD. The CDR3 sequence is 15 residues long. The CDR3 DNA reads TGTGCCAGCAGTGAGCAGGGTACGGGCACCGGGGAGCTGTTTTTT. Translated: CASSEQGTGTGELFF.

The chain joins TRBV14 to TRBJ2-1, with 15 bases fitting TRBD2. Looked up from germline, CDR1 is SGHDN and CDR2 is FVKESK. Unmatched junction bases numbered 5, after V lost 4 bases and J lost 7 bases. CDR3 length: 16 amino acids. The CDR3 spells CASSRGLAGGLNEQFF. As DNA, the CDR3 is TGTGCCAGCAGCCGAGGACTAGCGGGGGGGCTTAATGAGCAGTTCTTC. Full variable domain (remainder filled in from reference TRBV14 and TRBJ2-1): EAGVTQFPSHSVIEKGQTVTLRCDPISGHDNLYWYRRVMGKEIKFLLHFVKESKQDESGMPNNRFLAERTGGTYSTLKVQPAELEDSGVYFCASSRGLAGGLNEQFFGPGTRLTVL.

The chain carries TRBV9 and TRBJ2-7; D might be TRBD1 (6 bases). From germline, CDR1 is SGDLS and CDR2 YYNGEE. Trimming took off 4 bases at V and 4 bases at J, with 18 bases between the two ends. This CDR3 is 15 amino acids long. As DNA, the CDR3 is TGTGCCAGCAGCCCAAGTGGGACAAAGGTGTACGAGCAGTACTTC. The encoded protein is CASSPSGTKVYEQYF.

This clone qualifies as medium-sized (0.01 to 0.1%). CDR3: CASSPLPGTSGGEPYEQYF. CDR3 sequence (DNA): TGTGCCAGCAGCCCCCTCCCCGGGACTAGCGGGGGGGAGCCCTACGAGCAGTACTTC. The J gene is TRBJ2-7, the V gene TRBV6-8; 16 nucleotides align to TRBD2. J gave up 2 bases and V 6 bases, and 13 bases lay outside the gene matches. This CDR3 region has 19 residues. Germline loops: CDR1 MNHGY, CDR2 SAAAGT.

The V and J genes are TRBV19 and TRBJ1-4; D unclear. The CDR3 runs 12 residues. V lost 2 bases and J lost 7, with 5 bases in between. From germline, CDR1 is LNHDA and CDR2 SQIVND (reference sequence). CDR3 region: CASSIWGEKLFF. DNA for the CDR3: TGTGCCAGTAGTATATGGGGTGAAAAACTGTTTTTT.

This clone qualifies as medium-sized. The J gene is TRBJ1-6, the V gene TRBV6-8; D is unclear. CDR1 MNHGY and CDR2 SAAAGT come from the germline V gene. Deletions cut 5 bases from V and 12 bases from J, with 11 bases between. The CDR3 spans 12 residues. CDR3 protein: CASSRRTEPLHF. The CDR3 DNA sequence: TGTGCCAGCAGTCGACGCACCGAACCCCTCCACTTT.

This sequence joins TRBV11-3 and TRBJ2-7; TRBD2 agrees at 8 bases. The length of the CDR3 is 16 residues. J gave up 0 bases and V 0 bases, and 4 bases lay outside the gene matches. CDR1 and CDR2 from the germline V gene are SGHNT and YENEEA. The CDR3 DNA reads as TGTGCCAGCAGCTTAGATCGGAGCGGGGGCTCCTACGAGCAGTACTTC. Translated, it gives CASSLDRSGGSYEQYF.

This clone was recorded a few times. The chain employs TRBV6-8 and TRBJ2-5; tentatively, D is TRBD2 (6 bases). Germline V lookup: CDR1 MNHGY, CDR2 SAAAGT. The length of the CDR3 is 16 residues. V was clipped by 0 bases and J by 5 bases, with 16 bases between them. The CDR3 nucleotides are TGTGCCAGCAGTTACTCGATGGTGGGGGGTTGGGAGACCCAGTACTTC. Translated: CASSYSMVGGWETQYF.

This clone has more than one count but fewer than ten. The V gene is TRBV11-3, the J gene TRBJ2-5; D is possibly TRBD1 (6 bases). This CDR3 has 14 amino acids. V shed 4 bases and J shed 2 bases, with 11 bases lying between them. Germline CDR1 is SGHNT and CDR2 is YENEEA. As DNA, the CDR3 is TGTGCCAGCAGCTCCCCAGGGGAACAAGAGACCCAGTACTTC. It specifies CASSSPGEQETQYF.

By share, this clone counts as medium-sized. V usage is TRBV11-3 and J usage is TRBJ1-2, with 11 positions matching TRBD1. The CDR3 is 16 residues long. Losses at the gene ends were 4 bases for V and 3 bases for J; bases not matched to a gene: 7. Per germline, CDR1 SGHNT and CDR2 YENEEA. The CDR3 sequence is CASSWGGGQGDYGYTF. The CDR3 nucleotides read TGTGCCAGCAGCTGGGGAGGGGGACAGGGGGACTATGGCTACACCTTC.

In its sample, this clone is medium-sized. This chain links TRBV11-3 with TRBJ2-7; D gene uncertain. V gave up 3 bases and J gave up 2 bases, with 11 bases separating them. CDR3 length: 14 residues. CDR1 SGHNT and CDR2 YENEEA come from the germline V gene. This CDR3 reads CASSLYTSPYEQYF. The CDR3 region has the DNA TGTGCCAGCAGCTTGTATACTTCCCCCTACGAGCAGTACTTC.

The chain links TRBV18 to TRBJ1-6; 7 bases agree with TRBD1. Germline CDR1 reads KGHSH; CDR2 reads LQKENI. This CDR3 is 16 amino acids long. Trimming at V came to 2 bases and at J to 9 bases, leaving 10 bases not matched to a gene. The DNA for the CDR3 is TGTGCCAGCTCACCAGGGATGGGCAGGGGGACTTCACCCCTCCACTTT. Translation: CASSPGMGRGTSPLHF.

CDR3 in amino acids: CASSIDRLNTEAFF. The DNA for the CDR3 is TGTGCCAGTAGTATAGATCGACTGAACACTGAAGCTTTCTTT. The V and J genes are TRBV19 and TRBJ1-1; D not certain. This CDR3 has 14 amino acids. From germline, CDR1 is LNHDA and CDR2 SQIVND (reference sequence). Trimming pared 0 bases from V and 0 bases from J, leaving 5 bases between.

This rearrangement joins TRBV19 to TRBJ2-2, with 7 positions matching TRBD2. Germline CDR1 LNHDA, CDR2 SQIVND (reference sequence). V lost 3 bases and J lost 0; bases outside the gene matches: 13. This CDR3 is 19 amino acids long. The CDR3 nucleotides are TGTGCCAGTAGTATGGTTCGGGGGGACTACTTTGCGAACACCGGGGAGCTGTTTTTT. It encodes CASSMVRGDYFANTGELFF.

The chain employs TRBV19 and TRBJ2-2; D might be TRBD1 or TRBD2, each matching 5 bases. CDR3 length: 18 amino acids. Trimming removed 3 bases at V and 1 base at J, with 18 bases between. Germline V CDR1 and CDR2: LNHDA, SQIVND (reference sequence). CDR3 amino acids: CASSISPRGAGNTGELFF. CDR3 DNA: TGTGCCAGTAGTATTAGCCCCCGAGGGGCAGGGAACACCGGGGAGCTGTTTTTT.

A single count supports this clone. V gene TRBV29-1 combines with J gene TRBJ1-2; possible D gene TRBD1, 5 bases. Germline CDR1 SQVTM, CDR2 ANQGSEA. The CDR3 length is 14 residues. The CDR3 nucleotides read TGCAGTGCATTATTGGCAGGGAAATACTATGGCTACACCTTC. Protein product: CSALLAGKYYGYTF.

The chain uses TRBV19 and TRBJ2-3, with 7 bases lining up with TRBD1. The trim removed 3 bases at V and 0 bases at J, leaving 3 bases unmatched. This CDR3 has 15 amino acids. CDR1 LNHDA and CDR2 SQIVND come from the germline V gene (reference sequence). This CDR3 reads CASSMDRSSTDTQYF. CDR3 nucleotides: TGTGCCAGTAGTATGGACAGGAGTAGCACAGATACGCAGTATTTT.

V and J are TRBV11-3 and TRBJ2-1, with D unclear. V was trimmed by 5 bases and J by 8 bases, leaving 19 bases between them. CDR3 length: 15 amino acids. From germline, CDR1 is SGHNT and CDR2 YENEEA. CDR3 DNA sequence: TGTGCCAGCAGCCCAGGTACAACATCCGCACATGAGCAGTTCTTC. Protein sequence: CASSPGTTSAHEQFF.

This clone has more than one count but fewer than ten. The J gene is TRBJ1-4, the V gene TRBV29-1, with D possibly TRBD1 on 5 matching bases. The length of the CDR3 is 13 residues. Germline CDR1 and CDR2: SQVTM and ANQGSEA. The V and J ends lost 7 bases and 7 bases respectively, with 16 bases between them. The CDR3 nucleotides are TGCAGCGCAGAAGGGGCGGGGAGTGAAAAACTGTTTTTT. Its translation: CSAEGAGSEKLFF. Complete variable domain (other parts from reference TRBV29-1 and TRBJ1-4): SAVISQKPSRDICQRGTSLTIQCQVDSQVTMMFWYRQQPGQSLTLIATANQGSEATYESGFVIDKFPISRPNLTFSTLTVSNMSPEDSSIYLCSAEGAGSEKLFFGSGTQLSVL.

The CDR3 protein is CASSPAGTDYGYTF. The CDR3 bases are TGTGCCAGCAGCCCGGCCGGGACAGACTATGGCTACACCTTC. The chain links TRBV6-8 to TRBJ1-2, with 7 bases that match TRBD1. The CDR3 extends over 14 amino acids. With V trimmed by 6 bases and J by 3 bases, 7 bases remained unmatched. The germline V gene encodes CDR1 MNHGY and CDR2 SAAAGT.